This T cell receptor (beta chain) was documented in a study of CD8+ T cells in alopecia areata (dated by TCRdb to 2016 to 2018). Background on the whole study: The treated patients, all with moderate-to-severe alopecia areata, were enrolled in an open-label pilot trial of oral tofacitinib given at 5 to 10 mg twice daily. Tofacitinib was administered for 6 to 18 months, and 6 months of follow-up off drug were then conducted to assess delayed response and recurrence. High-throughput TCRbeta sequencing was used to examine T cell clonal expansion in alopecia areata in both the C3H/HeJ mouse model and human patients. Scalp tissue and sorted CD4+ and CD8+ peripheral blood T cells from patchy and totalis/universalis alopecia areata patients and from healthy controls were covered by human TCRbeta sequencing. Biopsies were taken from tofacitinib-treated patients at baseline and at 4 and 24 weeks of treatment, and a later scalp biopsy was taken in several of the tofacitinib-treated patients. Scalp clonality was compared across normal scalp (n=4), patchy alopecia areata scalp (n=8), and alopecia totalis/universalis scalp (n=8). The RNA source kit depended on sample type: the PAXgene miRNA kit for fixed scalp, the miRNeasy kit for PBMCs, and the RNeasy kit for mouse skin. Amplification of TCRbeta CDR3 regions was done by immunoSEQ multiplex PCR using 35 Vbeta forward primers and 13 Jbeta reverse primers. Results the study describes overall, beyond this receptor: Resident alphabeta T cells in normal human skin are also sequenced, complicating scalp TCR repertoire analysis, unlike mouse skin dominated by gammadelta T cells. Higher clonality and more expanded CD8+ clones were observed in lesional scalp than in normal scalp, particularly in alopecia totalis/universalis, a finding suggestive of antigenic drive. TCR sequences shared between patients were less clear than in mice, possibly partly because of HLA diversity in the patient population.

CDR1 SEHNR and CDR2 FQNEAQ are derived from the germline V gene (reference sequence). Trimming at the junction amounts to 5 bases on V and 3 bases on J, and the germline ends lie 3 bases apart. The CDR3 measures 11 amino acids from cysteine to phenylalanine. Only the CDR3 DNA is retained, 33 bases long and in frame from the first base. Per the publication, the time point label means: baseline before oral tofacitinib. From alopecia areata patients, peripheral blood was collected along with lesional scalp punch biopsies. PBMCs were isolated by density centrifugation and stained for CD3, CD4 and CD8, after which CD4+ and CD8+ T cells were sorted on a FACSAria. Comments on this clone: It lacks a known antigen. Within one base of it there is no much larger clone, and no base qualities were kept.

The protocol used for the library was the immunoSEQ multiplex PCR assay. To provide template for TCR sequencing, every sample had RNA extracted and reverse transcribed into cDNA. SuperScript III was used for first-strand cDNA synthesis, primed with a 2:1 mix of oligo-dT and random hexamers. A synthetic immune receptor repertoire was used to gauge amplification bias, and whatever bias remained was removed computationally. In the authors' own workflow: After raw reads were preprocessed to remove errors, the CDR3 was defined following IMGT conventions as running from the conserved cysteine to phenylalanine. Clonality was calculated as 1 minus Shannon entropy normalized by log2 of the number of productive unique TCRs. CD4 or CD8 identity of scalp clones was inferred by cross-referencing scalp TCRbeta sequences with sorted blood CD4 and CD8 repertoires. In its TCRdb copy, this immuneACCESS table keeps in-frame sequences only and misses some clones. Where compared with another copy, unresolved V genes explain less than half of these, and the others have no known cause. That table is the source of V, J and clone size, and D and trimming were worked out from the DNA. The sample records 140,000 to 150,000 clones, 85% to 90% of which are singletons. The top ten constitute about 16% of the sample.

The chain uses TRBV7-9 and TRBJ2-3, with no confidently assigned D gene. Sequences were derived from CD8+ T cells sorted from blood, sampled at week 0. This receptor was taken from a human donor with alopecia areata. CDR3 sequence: CASSPTDTQYF. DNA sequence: TGTGCCAGCAGCCCTACAGATACGCAGTATTTT.